Listed below are T cell receptor beta chains from one sample, sequenced in a study of blood T cell repertoires in COVID-19. Clones were sequenced by immunoSEQ multiplex PCR, and TCRdb holds only the in-frame ones, with some missing. The data hold roughly 160,000 clones, with about four fifths observed a single time. Sequenced material: peripheral blood. These receptor sequences come from a woman aged 80 or over with acute or convalescent COVID-19. Both conserved end residues are part of each CDR3. D genes are given only for firm matches. The size field is filled for only some rows; it gives once, few, many or a size class.

j_gene	v_gene	len	d_gene	abundance	CDR3aa	CDR3nt
TRBJ2-2	TRBV6-2/TRBV6-3	14	TRBD2	.	CASSTGLAVGELFF	TGTGCCAGCAGTACGGGACTAGCGGTGGGGGAGCTGTTTTTT
TRBJ1-1	TRBV15	14	TRBD1	.	CATSRSRQGYEAFF	TGTGCCACCAGCAGATCCCGACAGGGCTATGAAGCTTTCTTT
TRBJ1-1	TRBV6-2/TRBV6-3	11	.	.	CASSQGAEAFF	TGTGCCAGCAGTCAGGGCGCTGAAGCTTTCTTT
TRBJ1-5	TRBV19	15	.	.	CASSRGGGSYQPQHF	TGTGCCAGTAGCCGCGGGGGCGGGAGTTATCAGCCCCAGCATTTT
TRBJ2-3	TRBV4-3	17	TRBD1	.	CASSQDPGTGGTDTQYF	TGCGCCAGCAGCCAAGATCCCGGGACAGGGGGCACAGATACGCAGTATTTT
TRBJ1-2	TRBV9	12	.	.	CASSVDSYGYTF	TGTGCCAGCAGCGTAGACAGCTATGGCTACACCTTC
TRBJ2-1	TRBV19	15	TRBD2	.	CASSKLAGVEDEQFF	TGTGCCAGTAGTAAACTAGCGGGAGTTGAGGATGAGCAGTTCTTC
TRBJ2-7	TRBV30	14	.	.	CAWSGGDSTYEQYF	TGTGCCTGGAGTGGGGGGGACAGCACCTACGAGCAGTACTTC
TRBJ2-7	TRBV29-1	15	.	.	CSVEAGGPSSYEQYF	TGCAGCGTTGAGGCCGGGGGGCCAAGCTCCTACGAGCAGTACTTC
TRBJ2-5	TRBV4-2	18	TRBD1	.	CASSQGPFRDRGRETQYF	TGTGCCAGCAGCCAAGGACCCTTCCGGGACAGGGGGCGAGAGACCCAGTACTTC
TRBJ1-4	TRBV19	15	TRBD1	.	CASSATGALNEKLFF	TGTGCCAGTAGTGCAACAGGGGCCTTGAATGAAAAACTGTTTTTT
TRBJ2-1	TRBV18	15	.	.	CASSPQSLSDNEQFF	TGTGCCAGCTCACCACAATCACTATCGGACAATGAGCAGTTCTTC
TRBJ2-1	TRBV10-1	15	TRBD1	.	CASSERKTGGNEQFF	TGCGCCAGCAGTGAGCGTAAGACAGGGGGCAATGAGCAGTTCTTC
TRBJ1-5	TRBV5-6	16	.	.	CASSRGGGRGNQPQHF	TGTGCCAGCAGCCGTGGCGGGGGACGGGGTAATCAGCCCCAGCATTTT
TRBJ2-2	TRBV3-1/TRBV3-2	16	TRBD2	.	CASSRASGTNTGELFF	TGTGCCAGCAGCCGGGCTAGCGGGACGAACACCGGGGAGCTGTTTTTT
TRBJ1-1	TRBV7-9	14	TRBD1	.	CASSEKTGYTEAFF	TGTGCCAGCAGCGAGAAGACAGGGTACACTGAAGCTTTCTTT
TRBJ2-5	TRBV30	14	TRBD1	.	CAWSATGFDETQYF	TGTGCCTGGAGTGCGACAGGGTTCGATGAGACCCAGTACTTC
TRBJ1-2	TRBV9	15	.	.	CASSVALGTNYGYTF	TGTGCCAGCAGCGTAGCCCTCGGGACTAACTATGGCTACACCTTC
TRBJ1-2	TRBV19	14	TRBD1	.	CASTPAGTEYGYTF	TGTGCCAGTACCCCCGCCGGGACAGAGTATGGCTACACCTTC
TRBJ2-1	TRBV11-3	12	.	.	CASSGLRDEQFF	TGTGCCAGCAGCGGACTTAGGGATGAGCAGTTCTTC
TRBJ2-6	TRBV21-1	15	.	.	CASSIRDIKANVLTF	TGTGCCAGCAGCATCAGGGATATTAAGGCCAACGTCCTGACTTTC
TRBJ1-1	TRBV10-3	12	TRBD1	.	CAINRGAEEAFF	TGTGCCATCAACAGGGGAGCGGAAGAAGCTTTCTTT
TRBJ1-2	TRBV5-4	14	.	.	CASSLDGGYYGYTF	TGTGCCAGCAGCTTGGATGGGGGGTACTATGGCTACACCTTC
TRBJ2-5	TRBV11-2	16	TRBD2	.	CASSLGLAGGQETQYF	TGTGCCAGCAGCTTGGGGCTAGCGGGAGGTCAAGAGACCCAGTACTTC
TRBJ1-5	TRBV30	16	.	.	CAWSVGVSRARQPQHF	TGTGCCTGGAGTGTTGGGGTTTCGAGGGCTCGGCAGCCCCAGCATTTT
TRBJ2-1	TRBV5-1	16	TRBD2	few	CASSPQWTSSSNEQFF	TGCGCCAGCAGTCCTCAGTGGACTAGCAGTAGCAATGAGCAGTTCTTC
TRBJ1-4	TRBV28	14	.	.	CASSPLLSYEKLFF	TGTGCCAGCAGCCCCCTGTTGAGTTACGAAAAACTGTTTTTT
TRBJ1-1	TRBV7-2	15	.	.	CASSSAQTRNTEAFF	TGTGCCAGCAGCTCGGCACAGACCAGGAACACTGAAGCTTTCTTT
TRBJ2-5	TRBV7-8	14	TRBD2	once	CASSLLAGAETQYF	TGTGCCAGCAGCTTACTAGCGGGGGCGGAGACCCAGTACTTC
TRBJ2-1	TRBV5-1	11	TRBD1	.	CASSPDREQFF	TGCGCCAGCAGCCCGGACAGGGAGCAGTTCTTC
TRBJ2-1	TRBV6-2/TRBV6-3	15	.	.	CASSFVGATNNEQFF	TGTGCCAGCAGTTTCGTGGGGGCCACCAACAATGAGCAGTTCTTC
TRBJ1-1	TRBV7-2	16	TRBD1	.	CASSLEDRGFRTEAFF	TGTGCCAGCAGCTTAGAGGACAGGGGTTTCAGGACTGAAGCTTTCTTT
TRBJ2-7	TRBV15	18	.	.	CATSRDTVGRTMRAEQYF	TGTGCCACCAGCAGAGACACTGTCGGCCGAACGATGAGGGCGGAGCAGTACTTC
TRBJ2-7	TRBV7-6	16	TRBD2	once	CASSQLAGGSWNEQYF	TGTGCCAGCAGCCAGTTAGCGGGAGGATCTTGGAACGAGCAGTACTTC
TRBJ2-5	TRBV2	14	.	.	CASSVGGAWETQYF	TGTGCCAGCAGTGTGGGGGGGGCCTGGGAGACCCAGTACTTC
TRBJ2-1	TRBV27	16	.	few	CASSLSTRNGYNEQFF	TGTGCCAGCAGTTTATCCACCCGTAACGGCTACAATGAGCAGTTCTTC
TRBJ2-3	TRBV28	13	TRBD2	few	CASRTGGRNTQYF	TGTGCCAGCCGTACGGGGGGGCGGAATACGCAGTATTTT
TRBJ2-2	TRBV27	16	TRBD1	.	CASSPLTGVGTGELFF	TGTGCCAGCAGTCCGCTGACAGGGGTGGGCACCGGGGAGCTGTTTTTT
TRBJ2-2	TRBV18	18	TRBD2	.	CASSPRLLANSNTGELFF	TGTGCCAGCTCACCGCGTCTACTAGCGAATTCAAACACCGGGGAGCTGTTTTTT
TRBJ1-1	TRBV5-1	13	.	.	CASSNRGRTEAFF	TGCGCCAGCAGCAACCGAGGGAGAACTGAAGCTTTCTTT